The clone carrying this T cell receptor beta chain came up once. Its antigen remains unknown. In germline, CDR1 is MNHEY, CDR2 SMNVEV (reference sequence). Trimming took off 3 bases at V and 4 bases at J, with 11 bases between the two ends. The CDR3 runs to 14 residues. This sample is part of a study of response to subunit inactivated influenza vaccine. General observations from the study: Few new T cells, the authors suggested, are recruited by each seasonal influenza vaccination.

TCRdb re-derived calls from the RT-PCR reads in MiXCR, one entry per CDR3 protein. There are 600,000 to 700,000 distinct CDR3 sequences in the sample; approximately 15% occur only once, and roughly 7.2% lies in the top ten. The sequences come from PBMCs from blood, collected 14 days before vaccination. The chain is built from TRBV27 and TRBJ2-3; no reliable D call. The clonotype originates from a man aged 50 to 59 who received an inactivated influenza vaccine. The chain's CDR3 is CASSLFPAADTQYF. CDR3 nucleotides: TGTGCCAGCAGTTTGTTTCCGGCTGCAGATACGCAGTATTTT.